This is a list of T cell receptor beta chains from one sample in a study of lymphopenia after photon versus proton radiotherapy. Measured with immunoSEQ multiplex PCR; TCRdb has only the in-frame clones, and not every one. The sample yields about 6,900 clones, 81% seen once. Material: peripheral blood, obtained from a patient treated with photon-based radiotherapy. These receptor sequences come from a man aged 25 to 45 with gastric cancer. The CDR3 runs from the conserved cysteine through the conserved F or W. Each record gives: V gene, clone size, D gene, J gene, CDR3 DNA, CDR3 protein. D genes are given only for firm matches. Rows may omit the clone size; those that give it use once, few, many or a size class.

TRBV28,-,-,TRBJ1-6,TGTGCCAGTGGACTGAAATATAATTCACCCCTCCACTTT,CASGLKYNSPLHF
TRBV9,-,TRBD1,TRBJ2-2,TGTGCCAGCAAAGGGGGCAACACCGGGGAGCTGTTTTTT,CASKGGNTGELFF
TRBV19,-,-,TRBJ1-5,TGTGCCAGTAGTATCGCAGGCCTCGGCGCTAACCAGCCCCAGCATTTT,CASSIAGLGANQPQHF
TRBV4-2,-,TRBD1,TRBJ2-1,TGTGCCAGCAGCCAAGAACCGGGACAGGGTGGGGGACGGGGGCAGTTCTTC,CASSQEPGQGGGRGQFF
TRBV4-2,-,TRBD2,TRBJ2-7,TGTGCCAGCAGCCCAGGGACTAGCGAGTACGAGCAGTACTTC,CASSPGTSEYEQYF
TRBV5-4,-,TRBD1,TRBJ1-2,TGTGCCAGCAGCCTCCCAACAGGGGCGGGATATGGCTACACCTTC,CASSLPTGAGYGYTF
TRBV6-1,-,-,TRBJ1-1,TGTGCCAGCAGTGAACGGGCGTCGGCGAACACTGAAGCTTTCTTT,CASSERASANTEAFF
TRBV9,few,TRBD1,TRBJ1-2,TGTGCCAGCAGCACCCAGGGACAGGCGGTCTATGGCTACACCTTC,CASSTQGQAVYGYTF
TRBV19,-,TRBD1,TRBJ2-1,TGTGCCAGTATCCCTGACAGGGACTCCTACAATGAGCAGTTCTTC,CASIPDRDSYNEQFF
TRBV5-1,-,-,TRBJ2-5,TGCGCCAGCAGCACCAGGACAGACCAAGAGACCCAGTACTTC,CASSTRTDQETQYF
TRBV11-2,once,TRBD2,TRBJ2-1,TGTGCCAGCAGCTCCGGACTAGCGGCATACAATGAGCAGTTCTTC,CASSSGLAAYNEQFF
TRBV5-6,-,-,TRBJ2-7,TGTGCCAGCAGCTTAAACAGTCCCTACGAGCAGTACTTC,CASSLNSPYEQYF
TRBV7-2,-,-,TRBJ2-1,TGTGCCAGCAGCTTAGGCCCAGGCCTTGACAATGAGCAGTTCTTC,CASSLGPGLDNEQFF
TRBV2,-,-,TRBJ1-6,TGTGCCAGCAGTGTGTGGGCTAACTATAATTCACCCCTCCACTTT,CASSVWANYNSPLHF
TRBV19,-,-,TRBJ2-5,TGTGCCAGTAGCAACCCCGGACGGCAAGAGACCCAGTACTTC,CASSNPGRQETQYF
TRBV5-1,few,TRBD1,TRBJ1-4,TGCGCCAGCAGCTTCGGACAGGGGGATGAAAAACTGTTTTTT,CASSFGQGDEKLFF
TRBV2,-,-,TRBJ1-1,TGTGCCAGCCATCCGGGGTTCACTGAAGCTTTCTTT,CASHPGFTEAFF
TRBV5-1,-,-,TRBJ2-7,TGCGCCAGCAGCTTGGTTGGTGGTCGGGATTCCTACGAGCAGTACTTC,CASSLVGGRDSYEQYF
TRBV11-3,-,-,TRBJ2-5,TGTGCCAGCAGCTTAGAGCACGGCGGCAAGGAGATGGAGACCCAGTACTTC,CASSLEHGGKEMETQYF
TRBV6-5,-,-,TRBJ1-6,TGTGCCAGCACCATTTCCCTCAATTCACCCCTCCACTTT,CASTISLNSPLHF
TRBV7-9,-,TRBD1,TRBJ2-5,TGTGCCAGCAGCTTTGTGCCAGGGGGCTTGGGGGAGACCCAGTACTTC,CASSFVPGGLGETQYF
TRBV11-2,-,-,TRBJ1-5,TGTGCCAGCAGCTTAGAAGTGGGGCAGCCCCAGCATTTT,CASSLEVGQPQHF
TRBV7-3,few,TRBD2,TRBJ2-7,TGTGCCAGCAGCCTAGCGGGGTTTCCCTACGAGCAGTACTTC,CASSLAGFPYEQYF
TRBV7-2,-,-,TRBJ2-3,TGTGCCAGCAGCTTTCAGGGCACAGATACGCAGTATTTT,CASSFQGTDTQYF
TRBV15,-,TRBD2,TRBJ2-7,TGTGCCACCAGCAGAGGTGGGACTAGCGCGTACGAGCAGTACTTC,CATSRGGTSAYEQYF
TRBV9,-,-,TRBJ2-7,TGTGCCAGCAGCGAATCGGGCCTCGCCTACGAGCAGTACTTC,CASSESGLAYEQYF
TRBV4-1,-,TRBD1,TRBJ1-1,TGCGCCAGCAGCCAAGATAGTCGGGACAGGGGGCTGAACACTGAAGCTTTCTTT,CASSQDSRDRGLNTEAFF
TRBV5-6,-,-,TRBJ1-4,TGTGCCAGCAGCTCAGGTCCAGGGGCAACTAATGAAAAACTGTTTTTT,CASSSGPGATNEKLFF
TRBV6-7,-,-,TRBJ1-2,TGTGCCAGCAGAAGGGACCGATCTAACTATGGCTACACCTTC,CASRRDRSNYGYTF
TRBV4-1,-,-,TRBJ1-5,TGCGCCAGCAGCCACTACAGTAGCAATCAGCCCCAGCATTTT,CASSHYSSNQPQHF
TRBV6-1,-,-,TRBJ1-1,TGTGCCAGTAGAACTACTATGAACACTGAAGCTTTCTTT,CASRTTMNTEAFF